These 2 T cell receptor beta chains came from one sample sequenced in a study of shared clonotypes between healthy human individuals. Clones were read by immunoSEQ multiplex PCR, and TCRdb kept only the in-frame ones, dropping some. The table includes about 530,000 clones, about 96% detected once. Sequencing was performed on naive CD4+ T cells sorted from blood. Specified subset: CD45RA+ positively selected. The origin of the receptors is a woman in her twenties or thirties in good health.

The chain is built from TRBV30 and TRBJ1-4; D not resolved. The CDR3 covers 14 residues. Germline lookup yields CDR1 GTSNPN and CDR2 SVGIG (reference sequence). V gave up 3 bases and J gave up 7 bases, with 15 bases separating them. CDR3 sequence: CAWSKPRAGEKLFF. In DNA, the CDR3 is TGTGCCTGGAGCAAACCTAGGGCCGGTGAAAAACTGTTTTTT. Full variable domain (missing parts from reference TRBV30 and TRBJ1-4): SQTIHQWPATLVQPVGSPLSLECTVEGTSNPNLYWYRQAAGRGLQLLFYSVGIGQISSEVPQNLSASRPQDRQFILSSKKLLLSDSGFYLCAWSKPRAGEKLFFGSGTQLSVL.

CDR3 bases: TGTGCCAGTAGTCACCTGGGGGATCAGCCCCAGCATTTT. It specifies CASSHLGDQPQHF. This sequence joins TRBV19 and TRBJ1-5; a possible D gene is TRBD1 (5 bases). The germline gives CDR1 LNHDA, CDR2 SQIVND (reference sequence). The V and J ends lost 5 bases and 5 bases respectively, with 10 bases between them. The CDR3 loop spans 13 amino acids. Combining the CDR3 with reference TRBV19 and TRBJ1-5 gives the whole variable domain DGGITQSPKYLFRKEGQNVTLSCEQNLNHDAMYWYRQDPGQGLRLIYYSQIVNDFQKGDIAEGYSVSREKKESFPLTVTSAQKNPTAFYLCASSHLGDQPQHFGDGTRLSIL.